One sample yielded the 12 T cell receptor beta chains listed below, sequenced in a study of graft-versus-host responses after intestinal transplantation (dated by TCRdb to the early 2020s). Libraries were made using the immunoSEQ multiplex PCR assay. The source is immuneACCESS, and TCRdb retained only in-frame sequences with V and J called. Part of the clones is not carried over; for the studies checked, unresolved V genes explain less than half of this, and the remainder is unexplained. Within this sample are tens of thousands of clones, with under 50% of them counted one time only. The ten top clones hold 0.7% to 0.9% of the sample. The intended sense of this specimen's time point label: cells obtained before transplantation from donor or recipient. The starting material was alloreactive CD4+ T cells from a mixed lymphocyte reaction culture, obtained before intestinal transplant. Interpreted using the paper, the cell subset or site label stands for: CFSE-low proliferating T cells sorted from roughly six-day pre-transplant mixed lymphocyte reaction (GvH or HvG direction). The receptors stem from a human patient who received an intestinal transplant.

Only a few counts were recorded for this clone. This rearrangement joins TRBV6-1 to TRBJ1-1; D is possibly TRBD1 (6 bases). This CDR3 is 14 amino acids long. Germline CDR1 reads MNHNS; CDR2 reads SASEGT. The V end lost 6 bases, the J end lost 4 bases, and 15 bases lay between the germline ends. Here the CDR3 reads CASRAQGIGTEAFF. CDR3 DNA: TGTGCCAGCAGGGCACAGGGTATTGGCACTGAAGCTTTCTTT.

The CDR3 sequence: CASSLDRGDEQFF. CDR3 in DNA: TGTGCCAGCAGCTTAGACAGGGGCGATGAGCAGTTCTTC. V and J are TRBV5-8 and TRBJ2-1; TRBD1 matches at 8 bases. CDR1 and CDR2 (germline): SGHTS, YDEGEE. The CDR3 runs to 13 residues. The trim removed 2 bases at V and 8 bases at J, leaving 3 bases unmatched.

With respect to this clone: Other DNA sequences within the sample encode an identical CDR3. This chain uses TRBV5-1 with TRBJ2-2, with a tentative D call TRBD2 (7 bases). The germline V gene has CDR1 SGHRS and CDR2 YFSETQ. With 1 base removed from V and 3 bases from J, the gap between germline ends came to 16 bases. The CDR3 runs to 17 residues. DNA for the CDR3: TGCGCCAGCAGCTTGTCTTACGGGGGGCGCGACACCGGGGAGCTGTTTTTT. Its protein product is CASSLSYGGRDTGELFF.

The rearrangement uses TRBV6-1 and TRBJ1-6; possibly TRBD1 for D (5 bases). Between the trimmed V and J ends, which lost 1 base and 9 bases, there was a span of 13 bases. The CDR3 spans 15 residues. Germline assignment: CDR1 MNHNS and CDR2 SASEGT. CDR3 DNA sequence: TGTGCCAGCAGTGAAGGGGCAGGGCGGGGTTCACCCCTCCACTTT. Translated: CASSEGAGRGSPLHF.

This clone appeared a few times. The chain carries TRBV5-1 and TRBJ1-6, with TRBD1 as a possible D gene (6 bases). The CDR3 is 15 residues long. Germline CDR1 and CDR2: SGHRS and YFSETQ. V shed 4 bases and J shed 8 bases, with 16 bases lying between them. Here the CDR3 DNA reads TGCGCCAGCAGCCCTTACAGGGAGAGGGATTCACCCCTCCACTTT. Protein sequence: CASSPYRERDSPLHF.

CDR3 sequence (DNA): TGCAGCGTTGTATCCAGTTACACAGATACGCAGTATTTT. It yields the protein CSVVSSYTDTQYF. The J gene is TRBJ2-3, the V gene TRBV29-1, with D unresolved. CDR1 and CDR2 from the germline V gene are SQVTM and ANQGSEA. The CDR3 totals 13 residues. The ends were cut back, 4 bases at V and 2 bases at J, with 10 bases in the middle.

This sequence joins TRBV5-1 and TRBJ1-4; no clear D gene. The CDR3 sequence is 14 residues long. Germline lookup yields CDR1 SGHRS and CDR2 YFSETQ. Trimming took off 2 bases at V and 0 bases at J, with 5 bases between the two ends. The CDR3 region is CASSFGATNEKLFF. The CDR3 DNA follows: TGCGCCAGCAGCTTCGGTGCAACTAATGAAAAACTGTTTTTT.

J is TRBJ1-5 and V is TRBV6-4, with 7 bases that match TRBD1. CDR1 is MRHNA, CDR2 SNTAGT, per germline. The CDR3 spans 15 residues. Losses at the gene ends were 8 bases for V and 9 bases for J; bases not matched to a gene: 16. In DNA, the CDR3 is TGTGCCAGCTCGGCCGAAACAGGGGCCCCCGGGCCCCAGCATTTT. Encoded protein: CASSAETGAPGPQHF.

The CDR3 protein is CASSLVLRGSSPLHF. Written as DNA, the CDR3 is TGCGCCAGCAGCTTGGTGTTAAGGGGAAGTTCACCCCTCCACTTT. The gene calls are TRBV5-1 and TRBJ1-6, with TRBD1 as a possible D gene (5 bases). The CDR3 length is 15 residues. From germline, CDR1 is SGHRS and CDR2 YFSETQ. Trimming removed 0 bases at V and 9 bases at J, with 13 bases between.

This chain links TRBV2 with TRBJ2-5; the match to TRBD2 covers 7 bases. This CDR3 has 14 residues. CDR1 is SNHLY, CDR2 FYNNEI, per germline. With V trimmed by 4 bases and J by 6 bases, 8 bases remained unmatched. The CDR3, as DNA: TGTGCCAGCAGTGTAGGAGCGGGGAGCAAGACCCAGTACTTC. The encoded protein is CASSVGAGSKTQYF.

Here the CDR3 reads CASSFQDKNIQYF. DNA for the CDR3: TGTGCCAGCAGCTTTCAGGATAAAAACATTCAGTACTTC. This chain joins TRBV7-2 and TRBJ2-4; no clear D. The CDR3 loop spans 13 amino acids. V dropped 3 bases and J dropped 4 bases, with 7 bases sitting between them. Germline CDR1 and CDR2: SGHTA and FQGNSA.

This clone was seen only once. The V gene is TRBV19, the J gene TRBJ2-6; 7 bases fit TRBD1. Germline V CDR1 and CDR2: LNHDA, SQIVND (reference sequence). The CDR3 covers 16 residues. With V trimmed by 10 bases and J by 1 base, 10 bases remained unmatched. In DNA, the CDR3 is TGTGCCACTCACAGGGGCCCGGGATCTGGGGCCAACGTCCTGACTTTC. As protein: CATHRGPGSGANVLTF.